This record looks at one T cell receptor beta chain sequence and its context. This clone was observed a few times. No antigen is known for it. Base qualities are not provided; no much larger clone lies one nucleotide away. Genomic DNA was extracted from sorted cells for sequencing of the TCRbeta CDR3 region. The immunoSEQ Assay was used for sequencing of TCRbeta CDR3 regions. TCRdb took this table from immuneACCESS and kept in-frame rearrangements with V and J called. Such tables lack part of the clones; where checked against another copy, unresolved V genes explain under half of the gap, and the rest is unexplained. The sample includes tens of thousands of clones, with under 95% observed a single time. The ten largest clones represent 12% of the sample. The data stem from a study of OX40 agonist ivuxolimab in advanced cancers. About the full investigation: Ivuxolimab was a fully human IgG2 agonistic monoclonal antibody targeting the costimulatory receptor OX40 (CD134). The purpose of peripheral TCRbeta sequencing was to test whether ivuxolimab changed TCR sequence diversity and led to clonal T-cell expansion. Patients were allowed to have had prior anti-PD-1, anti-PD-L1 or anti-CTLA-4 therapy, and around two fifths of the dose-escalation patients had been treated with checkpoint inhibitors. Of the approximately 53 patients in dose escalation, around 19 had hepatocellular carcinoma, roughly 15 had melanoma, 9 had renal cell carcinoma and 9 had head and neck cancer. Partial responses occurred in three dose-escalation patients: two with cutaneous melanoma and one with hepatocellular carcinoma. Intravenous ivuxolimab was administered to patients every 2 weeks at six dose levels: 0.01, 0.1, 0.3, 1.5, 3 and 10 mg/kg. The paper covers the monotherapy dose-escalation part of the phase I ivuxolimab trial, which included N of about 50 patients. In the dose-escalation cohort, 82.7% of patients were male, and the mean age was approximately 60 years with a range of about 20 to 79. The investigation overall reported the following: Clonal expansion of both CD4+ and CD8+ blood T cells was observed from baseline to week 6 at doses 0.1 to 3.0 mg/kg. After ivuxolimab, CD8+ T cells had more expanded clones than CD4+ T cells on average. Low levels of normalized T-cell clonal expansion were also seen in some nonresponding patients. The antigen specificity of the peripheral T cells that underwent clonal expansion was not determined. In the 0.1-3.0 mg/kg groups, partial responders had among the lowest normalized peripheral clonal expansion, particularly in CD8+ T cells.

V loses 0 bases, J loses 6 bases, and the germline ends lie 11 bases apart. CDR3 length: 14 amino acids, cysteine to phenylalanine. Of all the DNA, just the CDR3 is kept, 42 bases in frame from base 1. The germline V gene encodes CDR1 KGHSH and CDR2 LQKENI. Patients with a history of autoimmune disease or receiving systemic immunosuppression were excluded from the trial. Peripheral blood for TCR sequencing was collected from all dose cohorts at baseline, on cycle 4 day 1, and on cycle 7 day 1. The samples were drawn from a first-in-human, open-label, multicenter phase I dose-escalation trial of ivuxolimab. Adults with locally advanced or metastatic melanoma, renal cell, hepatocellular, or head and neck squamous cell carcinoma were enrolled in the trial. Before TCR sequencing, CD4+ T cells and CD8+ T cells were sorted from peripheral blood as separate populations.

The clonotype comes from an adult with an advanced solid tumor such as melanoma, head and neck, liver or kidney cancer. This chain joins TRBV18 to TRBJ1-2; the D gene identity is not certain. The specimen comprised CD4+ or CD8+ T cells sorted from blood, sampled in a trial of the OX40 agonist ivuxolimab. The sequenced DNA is TGTGCCAGCTCACCACCGGGTCCGCTTCATGGCTACACCTTC. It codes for CASSPPGPLHGYTF.